These 20 T cell receptor beta chains originate from one sample sequenced in a study of blood T cell repertoires in COVID-19. TCRdb keeps only in-frame clones here, not all; method: immunoSEQ multiplex PCR. The repertoire consists of around 160,000 clones, with 85% to 90% occurring once and the leading ten covering about an eighth. Material: peripheral blood. Receptors originate from a man between 18 and 29 years old with COVID-19, enrolled during active disease.

The chain is built from TRBV6-2 or TRBV6-3 and TRBJ2-1; tentative D call: TRBD1 (6 bases). There are 16 residues in the CDR3. V was trimmed by 4 bases and J by 7 bases, leaving 20 bases between them. Germline values: CDR1 MNHEY, CDR2 SVGEGT. In DNA, the CDR3 is TGTGCCAGCAGTTTCTCATACCATAACAGGGAAAATGAGCAGTTCTTC. This sequence encodes CASSFSYHNRENEQFF.

This chain uses TRBV5-1 with TRBJ1-1; D is unresolved. Germline CDR1 reads SGHRS; CDR2 reads YFSETQ. V was cut by 6 bases and J by 5 bases, with 8 bases left in between. This CDR3 comprises 11 residues. The CDR3 sequence is CASKGGTEAFF. As DNA, the CDR3 is TGCGCCAGCAAGGGAGGGACTGAAGCTTTCTTT.

In this sample, this clone turned up once. The CDR3 DNA reads TGTGCCAGCAGCCCCCAGACGGGGTCCCAAGAGACCCAGTACTTC. Residues: CASSPQTGSQETQYF. This chain links TRBV7-9 with TRBJ2-5; TRBD2 might be the D (5 bases). The CDR3 is 15 residues long. Germline V gives CDR1 SEHNR, CDR2 FQNEAQ (reference sequence). V lost 5 bases and J 1 base, leaving 14 bases between the germline ends.

The chain links TRBV4-1 to TRBJ1-5; 10 positions match TRBD1. CDR3 length equals 16 residues. The V gene's germline CDR1 is MGHRA and CDR2 YSYEKL. V was clipped by 1 base and J by 4 bases; unmatched bases: 4. The CDR3 sequence: CASSQGQGAWNQPQHF. Here the CDR3 DNA reads TGCGCCAGCAGCCAAGGACAGGGGGCGTGGAATCAGCCCCAGCATTTT.

The V and J genes are TRBV9 and TRBJ2-1; D remains unclear. CDR3 size: 17 residues. V was cut by 0 bases and J by 0 bases, with 13 bases left in between. Germline CDR1 is SGDLS and CDR2 is YYNGEE. The CDR3 DNA reads as TGTGCCAGCAGCGTAGGACGCGGCCAGAGCTCCTACAATGAGCAGTTCTTC. Its protein product is CASSVGRGQSSYNEQFF.

This clone was detected only a few times. V usage is TRBV15 and J usage is TRBJ2-1, with 7 nucleotides matching TRBD1. The CDR3 extends over 13 amino acids. The V gene end was trimmed by 2 bases and the J gene end by 10 bases; junction bases not matched to a gene: 5. CDR1 and CDR2 from the germline V gene are LNHNV and YYDKDF (reference sequence). The CDR3 DNA sequence: TGTGCCACCAGCAGACGACAGGGTCGCGAGCAGTTCTTC. As protein: CATSRRQGREQFF.

The V gene is TRBV7-2, the J gene TRBJ2-1; 12 positions match TRBD2. The CDR3 consists of 13 residues. Trimming removed 7 bases from V and 7 bases from J; junction bases left unmatched: 2. CDR1 and CDR2 (germline): SGHTA, FQGNSA. CDR3 nucleotide sequence: TGTGCCAGCACTCTAGCGGGAGGGAATGAGCAGTTCTTC. The encoded protein is CASTLAGGNEQFF.

This clone appeared once. The chain combines TRBV7-8 with TRBJ2-7, with D tentatively TRBD2 (5 bases). The CDR3 extends over 12 amino acids. Trimming cost V 5 bases and J 3 bases, with 8 bases left between them. Germline-derived CDR1 and CDR2 are SGHVS and FQNEAQ. CDR3 nucleotide sequence: TGTGCCAGCAGCCCAAGCGGCTACGAGCAGTACTTC. Protein sequence: CASSPSGYEQYF.

The chain couples TRBV27 to TRBJ2-1; 12 nucleotides align to TRBD2. With V trimmed by 5 bases and J by 7 bases, 9 bases remained unmatched. This CDR3 region has 16 residues. Looked up from germline, CDR1 is MNHEY and CDR2 is SMNVEV (reference sequence). The CDR3 protein is CASSGTSGRRRNEQFF. CDR3 DNA: TGTGCCAGCAGTGGAACTAGCGGGAGGAGGAGGAATGAGCAGTTCTTC.

The genes are TRBV14 and TRBJ2-7; TRBD1 matches at 8 bases. The CDR3 is made up of 14 amino acids. The V gene end was trimmed by 4 bases and the J gene end by 5 bases; junction bases not matched to a gene: 7. CDR1 and CDR2 (germline): SGHDN, FVKESK. The chain's CDR3 is CASSPTRGRNEQYF. CDR3 coding DNA: TGTGCCAGCAGCCCGACCAGGGGGCGAAACGAGCAGTACTTC. Combining the CDR3 with reference TRBV14 and TRBJ2-7 gives the whole variable domain EAGVTQFPSHSVIEKGQTVTLRCDPISGHDNLYWYRRVMGKEIKFLLHFVKESKQDESGMPNNRFLAERTGGTYSTLKVQPAELEDSGVYFCASSPTRGRNEQYFGPGTRLTVT.

The table lists this clone with a count of one. V gene TRBV7-8 combines with J gene TRBJ2-5, with 11 bases identical to TRBD2. The CDR3 spans 19 residues. Germline lookup yields CDR1 SGHVS and CDR2 FQNEAQ. Trimming cost V 2 bases and J 5 bases; bases outside gene matches: 16. The CDR3 region is CASSLSWLAGGRGKETQYF. The CDR3 DNA reads as TGTGCCAGCAGCTTATCCTGGCTAGCGGGAGGCCGCGGAAAGGAGACCCAGTACTTC.

The rearrangement uses TRBV15 and TRBJ1-2; weak D call: TRBD1 (5 bases). The V and J ends lost 0 bases and 7 bases respectively, with 9 bases between them. Germline V gene data show CDR1 as LNHNV and CDR2 as YYDKDF (reference sequence). The CDR3 runs to 13 residues. The CDR3 DNA reads as TGTGCCACCAGCAGAGACGGCAGGGTTGGCTACACCTTC. Encoded protein: CATSRDGRVGYTF. Full variable domain (missing parts from reference TRBV15 and TRBJ1-2): DAMVIQNPRYQVTQFGKPVTLSCSQTLNHNVMYWYQQKSSQAPKLLFHYYDKDFNNEADTPDNFQSRRPNTSFCFLDIRSPGLGDTAMYLCATSRDGRVGYTFGSGTRLTVV.

The chain joins TRBV7-9 to TRBJ1-1; 7 nucleotides align to TRBD1. Germline CDR1 SEHNR, CDR2 FQNEAQ (reference sequence). The CDR3 is made up of 14 amino acids. Trimming at V came to 11 bases and at J to 4 bases, leaving 13 bases not matched to a gene. As DNA, the CDR3 is TGTGCCCGATCAACTCCGACAGGGTCCACTGAAGCTTTCTTT. Translation gives CARSTPTGSTEAFF.

The CDR3 is CASSNSNKGIHNEQFF. CDR3 bases: TGTGCCAGCAGCAATTCGAACAAGGGGATACACAATGAGCAGTTCTTC. The rearrangement uses TRBV21-1 and TRBJ2-1; no DNA check was done on the table's D call, TRBD1. TRBV21-1 is deemed a pseudogene. The CDR3 consists of 16 residues.

The chain has TRBV28 and TRBJ2-1; TRBD2 aligns across 8 bases. CDR3 length equals 16 residues. Looked up from germline, CDR1 is MDHEN and CDR2 is SYDVKM. The V and J ends lost 2 bases and 0 bases, in that order; junction bases with no gene match: 3. CDR3 nucleotide sequence: TGTGCCAGCAGTTTAACTAGCGGACGCTCCTACAATGAGCAGTTCTTC. As protein: CASSLTSGRSYNEQFF. Supplemented by reference TRBV28 and TRBJ2-1, the full variable domain reads DVKVTQSSRYLVKRTGEKVFLECVQDMDHENMFWYRQDPGLGLRLIYFSYDVKMKEKGDIPEGYSVSREKKERFSLILESASTNQTSMYLCASSLTSGRSYNEQFFGPGTRLTVL.

The chain combines TRBV6-5 with TRBJ1-4; 9 positions agree with TRBD1. This CDR3 spans 16 amino acids. J was trimmed by 6 bases and V by 2 bases; bases with no gene match: 7. The germline CDR1 and CDR2 sequences are MNHEY and SVGAGI. The DNA for the CDR3 is TGTGCCAGCAGTTACGGTCTGGGACAGGGTTATGAAAAACTGTTTTTT. It yields the protein CASSYGLGQGYEKLFF.

V is TRBV30 and J is TRBJ2-7; TRBD2 might be the D (5 bases). The CDR3 has 13 residues. Germline CDR1 GTSNPN, CDR2 SVGIG (reference sequence). Trimming left V 4 bases short and J 2 bases short, with 12 bases between. This CDR3 is CAWMGDGTYEQYF. The CDR3 nucleotides read TGTGCCTGGATGGGTGACGGGACCTACGAGCAGTACTTC.

J is TRBJ2-7 and V is TRBV5-1; D not resolved. The CDR3 runs to 12 residues. The V end was cut by 4 bases, the J end by 3 bases, with 8 bases between. Germline V gene lookup returns CDR1 SGHRS and CDR2 YFSETQ. CDR3 protein: CASSINSYEQYF. The CDR3 bases are TGCGCCAGCAGCATTAACAGCTACGAGCAGTACTTC.

The chain has TRBV7-3 and TRBJ2-1; D gene ambiguous. Trimming pared 2 bases from V and 8 bases from J, leaving 10 bases between. The CDR3 is 13 amino acids. Germline CDR1 reads SGHTA; CDR2 reads FQGTGA. The CDR3 here is CASSLSRSHEQFF. The CDR3 nucleotides read TGTGCCAGCAGCTTATCTAGATCCCATGAGCAGTTCTTC.

The chain employs TRBV11-2 and TRBJ2-3; D is possibly TRBD2 (6 bases). Trimming left V 0 bases short and J 5 bases short, with 9 bases between. This CDR3 is 14 amino acids long. CDR1 and CDR2 from the germline V gene are SGHAT and FQNNGV. The CDR3 protein is CASSLDRGEDTQYF. As DNA, the CDR3 is TGTGCCAGCAGCTTAGATCGCGGGGAAGATACGCAGTATTTT. The whole variable domain, remainder taken from reference TRBV11-2 and TRBJ2-3, is EAGVAQSPRYKIIEKRQSVAFWCNPISGHATLYWYQQILGQGPKLLIQFQNNGVVDDSQLPKDRFSAERLKGVDSTLKIQPAKLEDSAVYLCASSLDRGEDTQYFGPGTRLTVL.